This T cell receptor (beta chain) was retrieved from a study of blood T cell repertoires in COVID-19 (dated by TCRdb to about 2020). About the study as a whole: The collaborator samples originated in the United States, Italy and Spain and spanned the acute and convalescent phases of COVID-19. The prospective study material was composed of cDNA or gDNA derived from T cells, B-cell-depleted T cells, or PBMCs. Subjects who had been exposed to COVID-19, were actively infected with it, or had recovered from it provided the deeply sampled blood TCRbeta repertoires that made up the dataset. The repertoires were made available in a free public database intended to serve as a resource for research on the immune response to SARS-CoV-2. Samples were obtained from the ongoing ImmuneRACE study (first 160 participants) and from over 1,000 subjects provided by 6 global collaborators. A de-identified subject ID, COVID-19 status, age in years and sex were almost always included in the sample metadata. Where available, HLA class I and class II types were obtained from metadata supplied by the sample provider rather than from assay-based typing. Paper-wide results and their limitations: How much clinical and demographic metadata was included differed by source and by participant, and the metadata was provided uncurated.

To note about this clone: Which antigen it targets is not known. Base qualities are not recorded, but no much larger clone differs from it by a single base.

Whole blood was collected in K2EDTA tubes by collaborating institutions according to the institutions' own protocols. For TCRbeta analysis, collaborators shipped samples as frozen whole blood, isolated PBMCs, or DNA extracted from either of those sample types. TCRbeta CDR3 regions were amplified from genomic DNA by means of the immunoSEQ Assay, a bias-controlled multiplex PCR. Per the source publication's procedure: Nucleated cell counts per sample were estimated from amplification of reference gene primers within the assay. Sequence reads were collapsed and filtered to measure the absolute abundance of every unique TCRbeta CDR3 rearrangement. For each sample, productive Simpson clonality was calculated as the square root of Simpson's diversity index over productive rearrangements. As stored in TCRdb, this immuneACCESS dataset retains in-frame rearrangements with V and J assigned. A fraction of the clones does not appear; measured against another copy, unresolved V genes explain less than half of the discrepancy, and the remainder lacks a known reason. The V and J calls and clone size were taken over from that table, and D and trimming were inferred from the DNA. The sample table lists approximately 470,000 clones, over 75% of them with a count of one. The biggest ten clones account for roughly 3.2% of the sample.

The V and J ends are trimmed by 2 bases and 4 bases, leaving 18 bases between them. CDR1 and CDR2 are drawn from the germline V gene (reference sequence): LGHDT, YNNKEL. From the cysteine up to the phenylalanine, the CDR3 has a length of 17 residues. Only the CDR3 part of the read is kept: 51 bases, read in frame from the first base. The sequence derives from a human donor in a cohort sampled during active COVID-19. What was sequenced was peripheral blood. The rearranged chain carries TRBV3-1 (or the pseudogene TRBV3-2) and TRBJ2-1; TRBD1 is a weak D gene call, 6 bases matching. The CDR3 protein: CASSQPLTGRGYNEQFF. The DNA reads TGTGCCAGCAGCCAACCCTTGACAGGAAGAGGGTACAATGAGCAGTTCTTC.